What follows are 16 T cell receptor beta chains derived from one specimen sequenced in a study of shared clonotypes between healthy human individuals. Data came from immunoSEQ multiplex PCR; TCRdb stores just in-frame clones and leaves some out. Of over a million clones detected, roughly 96% appear once; the ten largest clones hold roughly 1.1%. Sample: naive CD4+ T cells sorted from blood. Specified subset: CD45RA+ positively selected. Receptors originate from a young man in good health.

V and J are TRBV29-1 and TRBJ1-5; D might be TRBD1 (5 bases). This CDR3 is 13 amino acids long. CDR1 and CDR2 from the germline V gene are SQVTM and ANQGSEA. V gave up 4 bases and J gave up 0 bases, with 7 bases separating them. CDR3 sequence: CSVGQNSNQPQHF. For the CDR3, the DNA is TGCAGCGTTGGACAGAATAGCAATCAGCCCCAGCATTTT.

This chain links TRBV7-3 with TRBJ2-1; 7 bases line up with TRBD2. This CDR3 is built from 15 residues. Germline CDR1 and CDR2: SGHTA and FQGTGA. The ends lost 5 bases at V and 5 bases at J; junction bases unmatched: 9. The CDR3 loop reads CASSASSGYDNEQFF. In DNA, the CDR3 is TGTGCCAGCAGCGCCTCTAGCGGTTATGACAATGAGCAGTTCTTC. Based on the CDR3 plus reference TRBV7-3 and TRBJ2-1, the full variable domain is GAGVSQTPSNKVTEKGKYVELRCDPISGHTALYWYRQSLGQGPEFLIYFQGTGAADDSGLPNDRFFAVRPEGSVSTLKIQRTERGDSAVYLCASSASSGYDNEQFFGPGTRLTVL.

Comments on this clone: The sample holds other DNA sequences that translate to the same CDR3. The genes are TRBV29-1 and TRBJ2-7; 9 bases are shared with TRBD1. CDR1 SQVTM and CDR2 ANQGSEA come from the germline V gene. CDR3 length: 12 residues. V shed 7 bases, J shed 3 bases, and the junction held 4 bases outside the gene matches. Here the CDR3 reads CSAGQGSYEQYF. Written as DNA, the CDR3 is TGCAGCGCCGGACAGGGGAGCTACGAGCAGTACTTC.

Worth noting for this clone: This same CDR3 is encoded by further DNA sequences in the sample. The chain links TRBV7-8 to TRBJ2-7; D remains ambiguous. Germline CDR1 is SGHVS and CDR2 is FQNEAQ. CDR3 length: 13 residues. Trimming removed 1 base from V and 0 bases from J, with 4 bases in between. The CDR3 nucleotides read TGTGCCAGCAGCTTAGGGCTCTCCTACGAGCAGTACTTC. Protein product: CASSLGLSYEQYF.

The rearrangement joins TRBV5-6 to TRBJ1-1; D gene unclear. The germline V gene has CDR1 SGHDT and CDR2 YYEEEE. Trimming removed 2 bases from V and 4 bases from J, with 15 bases in between. The CDR3 spans 15 residues. This CDR3 is CASSFRAVGITEAFF. DNA of the CDR3: TGTGCCAGCAGCTTCCGCGCGGTGGGAATCACTGAAGCTTTCTTT.

The chain has TRBV9 and TRBJ2-3, with D tentatively TRBD1 (5 bases). The CDR3 contains 16 residues. Germline CDR1 is SGDLS and CDR2 is YYNGEE. V was shortened by 3 bases and J by 11 bases, with 25 bases between the two germline ends. The CDR3, as DNA: TGTGCCAGCAGCGGGCCCGTTAACGACATAGGGGTCGAGCAGTATTTT. It specifies CASSGPVNDIGVEQYF.

The chain couples TRBV4-1 to TRBJ1-1; a possible D gene is TRBD1 (5 bases). The CDR3 spans 16 residues. In germline, CDR1 is MGHRA, CDR2 YSYEKL. Trimming stripped 0 bases from V and 5 bases from J, with 16 bases between. CDR3 amino acids: CASSQERGVVYTEAFF. The CDR3 DNA sequence: TGCGCCAGCAGCCAAGAACGGGGGGTGGTTTATACTGAAGCTTTCTTT.

The genes are TRBV7-9 and TRBJ2-7, with 9 bases that match TRBD1. The CDR3 covers 16 residues. CDR1 and CDR2 (germline): SEHNR, FQNEAQ (reference sequence). The J segment lost 7 bases and the V segment lost 6 bases, leaving 16 bases of the junction unmatched. The CDR3 loop is CASSTYRGQGSGEQYF. Here the CDR3 DNA reads TGTGCCAGCAGTACCTACAGGGGACAGGGTTCGGGTGAGCAGTACTTC.

This clone was seen once. The CDR3 sequence: CATKFLGSGNTIYF. The CDR3 DNA is TGTGCCACCAAATTTTTAGGATCGGGAAACACCATATATTTT. The chain links TRBV6-1 to TRBJ1-3; D remains ambiguous. From germline, CDR1 is MNHNS and CDR2 SASEGT. The CDR3 has 14 residues. The V and J ends lost 10 bases and 4 bases respectively, with 17 bases between them.

The chain couples TRBV19 to TRBJ2-1; D remains ambiguous. Germline V gene data show CDR1 as LNHDA and CDR2 as SQIVND (reference sequence). V was cut by 6 bases and J by 10 bases, with 22 bases left in between. CDR3 length: 15 amino acids. As DNA, the CDR3 is TGTGCCAGTAGCATTCGTATAGCACCCCCTCGGGAGCAGTTCTTC. It translates to CASSIRIAPPREQFF.

This chain uses TRBV5-1 with TRBJ2-1; TRBD2 matches at 7 bases. The CDR3 is made up of 16 amino acids. V gave up 0 bases and J gave up 0 bases; unmatched junction bases: 3. Per the germline V gene, CDR1 is SGHRS and CDR2 is YFSETQ. The CDR3 reads CASSLASGGSYNEQFF. The CDR3 bases are TGCGCCAGCAGCTTGGCTAGCGGAGGCTCCTACAATGAGCAGTTCTTC.

J is TRBJ1-1 and V is TRBV2, with TRBD1 matching over 8 bases. Germline V gives CDR1 SNHLY, CDR2 FYNNEI. This CDR3 has 12 amino acids. Germline trimming cut 8 bases from V and 4 bases from J; bases unmatched to any gene: 3. The CDR3 DNA reads TGTGCCAGCGAAACAGGGGGCACTGAAGCTTTCTTT. Residues: CASETGGTEAFF.

The V gene is TRBV5-1, the J gene TRBJ2-3; 11 bases map to TRBD2. V lost 3 bases, J lost 4 bases, and 10 bases stayed unmatched. The CDR3 is 17 residues long. Germline V CDR1 and CDR2: SGHRS, YFSETQ. Written as DNA, the CDR3 is TGCGCCAGCAGCTCCCCTAGCGGGAGGACGAGCCCAGATACGCAGTATTTT. It translates to CASSSPSGRTSPDTQYF.

The chain combines TRBV5-1 with TRBJ2-2, with 7 bases matching TRBD1. The trim removed 0 bases at V and 0 bases at J, leaving 5 bases unmatched. This CDR3 spans 17 amino acids. Germline V lookup: CDR1 SGHRS, CDR2 YFSETQ. The CDR3 region is CASSLARTGTNTGELFF. The CDR3 DNA reads TGCGCCAGCAGCTTGGCCCGGACAGGAACGAACACCGGGGAGCTGTTTTTT.

V and J are TRBV7-3 and TRBJ2-3, with 11 nucleotides matching TRBD2. This CDR3 region has 15 residues. Germline V gene lookup returns CDR1 SGHTA and CDR2 FQGTGA. V was clipped by 5 bases and J by 2 bases; unmatched bases: 3. CDR3 amino acids: CASSRGLAVTDTQYF. CDR3 in DNA: TGTGCCAGCAGCCGGGGACTAGCGGTCACAGATACGCAGTATTTT. Full variable domain (missing parts from reference TRBV7-3 and TRBJ2-3): GAGVSQTPSNKVTEKGKYVELRCDPISGHTALYWYRQSLGQGPEFLIYFQGTGAADDSGLPNDRFFAVRPEGSVSTLKIQRTERGDSAVYLCASSRGLAVTDTQYFGPGTRLTVL.

The gene calls are TRBV5-1 and TRBJ2-2, with TRBD2 identical over 11 bases. The junction had 3 bases not matched to a gene; V was cut back by 0 bases and J by 5 bases. CDR1 SGHRS and CDR2 YFSETQ come from the germline V gene. This CDR3 region has 16 residues. The CDR3 region has the DNA TGCGCCAGCAGCTTGGGGGCTAGCGGGAGGACCGGGGAGCTGTTTTTT. Protein: CASSLGASGRTGELFF. The full variable domain, its missing parts supplied by reference TRBV5-1 and TRBJ2-2, is KAGVTQTPRYLIKTRGQQVTLSCSPISGHRSVSWYQQTPGQGLQFLFEYFSETQRNKGNFPGRFSGRQFSNSRSEMNVSTLELGDSALYLCASSLGASGRTGELFFGEGSRLTVL.